These T cell receptor beta chains were read from a single sample in a study of T cells in Graves' hyperthyroidism and ophthalmopathy. TCRdb used MiXCR to reprocess the multiplex PCR reads, holding one entry per CDR3 protein. This table has over 250,000 distinct CDR3 sequences, about 20% appearing once. Source material: blood. The source is a young man with Graves' ophthalmopathy. The CDR3 runs from the conserved cysteine through the conserved F or W. D genes are given only for firm matches. Clone size appears in some rows only: once, few, many, or a class for an expanded clone.

j_call | d_call | cdr3_length | v_call | clone_size | cdr3_nt | cdr3_aa
TRBJ2-1 | TRBD1 | 16 | TRBV6-2/TRBV6-3 | NA | TGTGCCAGCAGTGGTAAGGACAGGGGGTTCTACAATGAGCAGTTCTTC | CASSGKDRGFYNEQFF
TRBJ1-2 | NA | 14 | TRBV3-1 | few | TGTGCCAGCAGCCAAGAAGGAGCCATCTATGGCTACACCTTC | CASSQEGAIYGYTF
TRBJ1-1 | NA | 13 | TRBV12-5 | NA | TGTGCTAGTGCCATTGGAAGCGACACTGAAGCTTTCTTT | CASAIGSDTEAFF
TRBJ1-2 | TRBD1 | 15 | TRBV5-6 | NA | TGTGCCAGCAGCTCAGGGGGACAGGGAGACTATGGCTACACCTTC | CASSSGGQGDYGYTF
TRBJ1-5 | NA | 15 | TRBV12-3/TRBV12-4 | many | TGTGCCAGCAGTTTGACGACAAATGGTAATCAGCCCCAGCATTTT | CASSLTTNGNQPQHF
TRBJ2-5 | TRBD2 | 14 | TRBV7-9 | many | TGTGCCAGCAGCTTAAGTCTGCGGGGGGAGACCCAGTACTTC | CASSLSLRGETQYF
TRBJ2-7 | NA | 14 | TRBV12-3/TRBV12-4 | many | TGTGCCAGCAGTTTAGCGCCAAGCTCCTACGAGCAGTACTTC | CASSLAPSSYEQYF
TRBJ2-7 | TRBD2 | 19 | TRBV6-1 | few | TGTGCCAGCAGTGACACAAACCCCTCCTTAGCGGGCAGCTCCTACGAGCAGTACTTC | CASSDTNPSLAGSSYEQYF
TRBJ2-3 | NA | 15 | TRBV28 | many | TGTGCCAGCACCTCAGACAGGAAGGGCACAGATACGCAGTATTTT | CASTSDRKGTDTQYF
TRBJ2-7 | TRBD2 | 15 | TRBV3-1 | many | TGTGCCAGCAGCCCCGGACTAGCGGGAAGTTACGAGCAGTACTTC | CASSPGLAGSYEQYF
TRBJ2-7 | NA | 15 | TRBV6-2/TRBV6-3 | NA | TGTGCCAGCGTCCGTTTCAGGCGCGGCTCCTACGAGCAGTACTTC | CASVRFRRGSYEQYF
TRBJ1-4 | NA | 16 | TRBV3-1 | NA | TGTGCCAGCAGCCCCCAACCGGGTTCGACGGATGAAAAACTGTTTTTT | CASSPQPGSTDEKLFF
TRBJ2-1 | TRBD2 | 19 | TRBV7-9 | few | TGTGCCAGCAGCGGTGGGACTAGCGGGAGGGTTTTCGGAGTCTATGAGCAGTTCTTC | CASSGGTSGRVFGVYEQFF
TRBJ2-1 | TRBD2 | 15 | TRBV9 | many | TGTGCCAGCAGTGCTAGCGGGAGGTCCTACAATGAGCAGTTCTTC | CASSASGRSYNEQFF
TRBJ1-1 | NA | 17 | TRBV28 | few | TGTGCCAGCAGTTTGTTCGCTAGTGGACAGAAGTTGGCTGAAGCTTTCTTT | CASSLFASGQKLAEAFF
TRBJ2-5 | TRBD1 | 15 | TRBV19 | NA | TGTGCCAGTAGCAGACTCGACAGGGACCAAGAGACCCAGTACTTC | CASSRLDRDQETQYF
TRBJ2-7 | TRBD1 | 16 | TRBV4-2 | once | TGTGCCAGCAGCCAAGAGGGGACAGAAAAGTTCTACGAGCAGTACTTC | CASSQEGTEKFYEQYF
TRBJ1-6 | NA | 17 | TRBV6-1 | few | TGTGCCAGCAGTTATCTCCCCACTCGGGGGAATAATTCACCCCTCCACTTT | CASSYLPTRGNNSPLHF
TRBJ2-7 | NA | 14 | TRBV30 | few | TGTGCCTGGACCTCCCCGCCGGACACCTACGAGCAGTACTTC | CAWTSPPDTYEQYF
TRBJ2-3 | NA | 14 | TRBV30 | many | TGTGCCTGGACCTACCACCTAGGGACAGATACGCAGTATTTT | CAWTYHLGTDTQYF
TRBJ1-6 | TRBD1 | 16 | TRBV3-1 | NA | TGTGCCAGCAGCCAAGCGCGGACAGGACCTAATTCACCCCTCCACTTT | CASSQARTGPNSPLHF
TRBJ2-7 | TRBD1 | 12 | TRBV19 | many | TGTGCCAGTAGTATGACAGGGAACGAGCAGTACTTC | CASSMTGNEQYF
TRBJ1-4 | NA | 13 | TRBV10-1 | NA | TGCGCCAGCAGCGAAAACTTAAGCGAAAAACTGTTTTTT | CASSENLSEKLFF